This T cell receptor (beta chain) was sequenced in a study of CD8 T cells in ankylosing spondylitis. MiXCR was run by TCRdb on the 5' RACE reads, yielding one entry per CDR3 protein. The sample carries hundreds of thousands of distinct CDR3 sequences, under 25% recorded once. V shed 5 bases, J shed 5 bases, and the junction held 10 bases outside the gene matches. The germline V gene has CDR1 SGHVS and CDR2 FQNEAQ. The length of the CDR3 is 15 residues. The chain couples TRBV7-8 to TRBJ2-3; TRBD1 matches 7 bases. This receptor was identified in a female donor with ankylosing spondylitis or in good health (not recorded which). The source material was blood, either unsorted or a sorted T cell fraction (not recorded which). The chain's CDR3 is CASSADRVGRDTQYF. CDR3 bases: TGTGCCAGCAGCGCTGACAGGGTGGGTCGAGATACGCAGTATTTT.